These T cell receptor beta chains were read from a single sample in a study of T cell clonotyping in hematopoietic cell transplantation. Generated by immunoSEQ multiplex PCR, the TCRdb table keeps only in-frame clones and is missing some. The table shows about 28,000 clones, with 82% occurring only once. Source: peripheral blood mononuclear cells, taken before stem cell transplant. The receptors originated from a man aged 35 to 55 with acute myeloid leukemia. Some clones in this sample may be carry-over from other donors' samples. Each CDR3 is given with its conserved first and last residue. D genes are given only for firm matches. Clone size is not always given. Where it is, it says once, few, many or a class for expanded clones.

>TRBJ2-7|TRBV11-2|.|once
TGTGCCAGCAGCCCCGGGCCCACCTACGAGCAGTACTTC
CASSPGPTYEQYF
>TRBJ1-6|TRBV19|.|.
TGTGCCAGTAGTGTAGGCGGACGGTTGACTCATTCACCCCTCCACTTT
CASSVGGRLTHSPLHF
>TRBJ1-3|TRBV28|.|.
TGTGCCAGCAGCCTTATTACCTCTGGAAACACCATATATTTT
CASSLITSGNTIYF
>TRBJ2-1|TRBV7-2|TRBD2|.
TGTGCCAGCAGCCGGGGGGAGGCGGCTAACAATGAGCAGTTCTTC
CASSRGEAANNEQFF
>TRBJ2-3|TRBV6-1|.|.
TGTGCCAGCGAGGGTGTTAACACAGATACGCAGTATTTT
CASEGVNTDTQYF
>TRBJ2-7|TRBV9|.|.
TGTGCCAGCAGCGTAGGAGGCCGTGAATCGGGATCCTTGGACCACGAGCAGTACTTC
CASSVGGRESGSLDHEQYF
>TRBJ2-5|TRBV4-3|TRBD2|once
TGCGCCAGCAGCCCTAGCGGTCAGGAGACCCAGTACTTC
CASSPSGQETQYF
>TRBJ2-5|TRBV20-1|TRBD1|.
TGCAGTGCTCCACAGGGGCTCGCCCAGTACTTC
CSAPQGLAQYF
>TRBJ2-3|TRBV5-1|.|.
TGCGCCAGCAGCTTGCTCTCCCTAGCTGATACGCAGTATTTT
CASSLLSLADTQYF
>TRBJ2-7|TRBV29-1|.|.
TGCAGCGTAGCAGGACAGATTAGCTCCTACGAGCAGTACTTC
CSVAGQISSYEQYF
>TRBJ1-2|TRBV6-5|.|.
TGTGCCAGCAGTTATGGTCAAGCGAGAGGGAACTATGGCTACACCTTC
CASSYGQARGNYGYTF
>TRBJ1-4|TRBV5-1|TRBD1|.
TGCGCCAGCAGCCACAGGGACAGGGGTGCAACTAATGAAAAACTGTTTTTT
CASSHRDRGATNEKLFF
>TRBJ2-7|TRBV28|.|.
TGTGCCAGCAGTTTTAGCAGAGACCCCTACGAGCAGTACTTC
CASSFSRDPYEQYF
>TRBJ1-2|TRBV30|TRBD1|.
TGTGCCTGGAGTCCACAGGGGGCGTATGGCTACACCTTC
CAWSPQGAYGYTF
>TRBJ2-2|TRBV6-5|TRBD2|.
TGTGCCAGCGGCCTAGCGGGAGGGCCGACCGGGGAGCTGTTTTTT
CASGLAGGPTGELFF
>TRBJ2-7|TRBV27|.|.
TGTGCCAGCAGTTTACAGGGTATGAGCTACGAGCAGTACTTC
CASSLQGMSYEQYF
>TRBJ1-2|TRBV28|.|.
TGTGCCAGCACCAAGAAGCTCCCTGGCCGGGTGGGCTACACCTTC
CASTKKLPGRVGYTF
>TRBJ2-4|TRBV28|TRBD1|.
TGTGCCAGCAGTGGCGGGACAGGGACGGACATTCAGTACTTC
CASSGGTGTDIQYF
>TRBJ2-5|TRBV11-3|TRBD2|.
TGTGCCAGCAGCGAGGGGACTAGCGGGATGTACCAAGAGACCCAGTACTTC
CASSEGTSGMYQETQYF
>TRBJ1-1|TRBV6-1|.|few
TGTGCCAGCAGTGAGCTGGGAGGGTGGACTGAAGCTTTCTTT
CASSELGGWTEAFF
>TRBJ2-7|TRBV4-1|TRBD2|.
TGCGCCAGCAGCCAAGAGGTGAGCGGGGGAACCTACGAGCAGTACTTC
CASSQEVSGGTYEQYF
>TRBJ2-1|TRBV7-7|.|.
TGTGCTAGCAGCTTAGCTGCGTCTTACAATGAGCAGTTCTTC
CASSLAASYNEQFF
>TRBJ1-6|TRBV4-3|TRBD1|few
TGCGCCAGCAGCCAAGATAACAGGGGAGCCAAGGGTTCACCCCTCCACTTT
CASSQDNRGAKGSPLHF
>TRBJ2-5|TRBV6-5|.|.
TGTGCCAGCAGTTACTCTCACAGGAAAGAGACCCAGTACTTC
CASSYSHRKETQYF
>TRBJ1-4|TRBV7-9|.|once
TGTGCCAGCAGCTTAGCACAGGGCCTTAATGAAAAACTGTTTTTT
CASSLAQGLNEKLFF
>TRBJ2-1|TRBV19|TRBD2|few
TGTGCCAGTAAGACTAGCGGGTACAATGAGCAGTTCTTC
CASKTSGYNEQFF
>TRBJ1-6|TRBV7-8|.|.
TGTGCCAGCAGCTTAGCTGCCCGGGACATCGATTCACCCCTCCACTTT
CASSLAARDIDSPLHF
>TRBJ2-1|TRBV28|.|.
TGTGCCAGCAGCCTGGGCGGGGGCCTCCCCTACAATGAGCAGTTCTTC
CASSLGGGLPYNEQFF
>TRBJ1-2|TRBV6-5|.|once
TGTGCCAGCAGGCAGGTTAACTATGGCTACACCTTC
CASRQVNYGYTF
>TRBJ2-7|TRBV10-3|TRBD2|.
TGTGCCATCAGTGAGTCGCGGGGAGGGGCCGAGCAGTACTTC
CAISESRGGAEQYF
>TRBJ1-4|TRBV19|.|.
TGTGCCAGTAGTACGGTGGGAACTGAAAAACTGTTTTTT
CASSTVGTEKLFF
>TRBJ1-2|TRBV6-1|.|once
TGTGCCAGCAGTGTTGAGGGCAGGAGATATGGCTACACCTTC
CASSVEGRRYGYTF
>TRBJ2-3|TRBV29-1|.|once
TGCAGCGCCGCACCGGTACTCACAGATACGCAGTATTTT
CSAAPVLTDTQYF
>TRBJ2-3|TRBV29-1|.|.
TGCAGCGTCCCCGGGCTCAGGGGAGGGGATACGCAGTATTTT
CSVPGLRGGDTQYF
>TRBJ1-1|TRBV10-2|.|.
TGCGCCAGCAGACAGGGTGACACTGAAGCTTTCTTT
CASRQGDTEAFF
>TRBJ1-3|TRBV10-3|.|.
TGTGCCATCGGGTCGGGAGGGATAGTAGCTGGAAACACCATATATTTT
CAIGSGGIVAGNTIYF
>TRBJ1-1|TRBV6-4|.|.
TGTGCCAGCAGTGACTCCGGAGGGATCACTGAAGCTTTCTTT
CASSDSGGITEAFF
>TRBJ2-7|TRBV11-3|TRBD1|.
TGTGCCAGCAGCTTATTGGGGACAGGGACCTACGAGCAGTACTTC
CASSLLGTGTYEQYF
>TRBJ2-2|TRBV9|.|.
TGTGCCAGCAGCGTAGTGGCCCCCGGACTTACCGGGGAGCTGTTTTTT
CASSVVAPGLTGELFF